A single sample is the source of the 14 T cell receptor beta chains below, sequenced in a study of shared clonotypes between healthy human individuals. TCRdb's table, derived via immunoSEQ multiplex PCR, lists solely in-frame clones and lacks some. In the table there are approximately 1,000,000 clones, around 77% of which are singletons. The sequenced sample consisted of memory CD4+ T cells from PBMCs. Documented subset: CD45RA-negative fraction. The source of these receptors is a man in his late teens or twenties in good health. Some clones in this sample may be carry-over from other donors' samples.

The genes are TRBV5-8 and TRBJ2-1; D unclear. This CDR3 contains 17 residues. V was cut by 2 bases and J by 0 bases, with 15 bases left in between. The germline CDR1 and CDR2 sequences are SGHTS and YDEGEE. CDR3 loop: CASSFLLGHSSYNEQFF. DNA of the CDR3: TGTGCCAGCAGCTTTCTTTTAGGGCACAGCTCCTACAATGAGCAGTTCTTC.

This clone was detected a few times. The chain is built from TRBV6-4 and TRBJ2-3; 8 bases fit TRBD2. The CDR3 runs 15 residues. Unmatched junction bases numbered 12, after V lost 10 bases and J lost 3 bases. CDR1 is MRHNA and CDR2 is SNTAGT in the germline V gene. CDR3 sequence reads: CATSTGTGGTDTQYF. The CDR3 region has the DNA TGTGCCACTTCTACCGGGACGGGGGGGACAGATACGCAGTATTTT.

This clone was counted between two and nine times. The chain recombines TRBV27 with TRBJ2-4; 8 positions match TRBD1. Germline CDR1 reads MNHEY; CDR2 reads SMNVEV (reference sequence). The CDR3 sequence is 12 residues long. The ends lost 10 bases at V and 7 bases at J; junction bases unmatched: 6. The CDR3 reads CATRTGLNIQYF. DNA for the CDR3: TGTGCCACCAGGACAGGGCTGAACATTCAGTACTTC.

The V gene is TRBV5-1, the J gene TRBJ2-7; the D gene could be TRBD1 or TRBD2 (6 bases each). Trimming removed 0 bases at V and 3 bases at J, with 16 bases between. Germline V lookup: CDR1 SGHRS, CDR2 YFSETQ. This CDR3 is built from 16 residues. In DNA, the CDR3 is TGCGCCAGCAGCTTGGGGCGGGACACATTAAGCTACGAGCAGTACTTC. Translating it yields CASSLGRDTLSYEQYF.

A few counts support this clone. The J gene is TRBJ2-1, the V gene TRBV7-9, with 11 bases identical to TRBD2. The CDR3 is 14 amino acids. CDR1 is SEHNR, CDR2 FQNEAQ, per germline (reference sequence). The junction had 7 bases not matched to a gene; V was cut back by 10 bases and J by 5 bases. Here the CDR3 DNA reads TGTGCCACCGTGGGACTAGCGGTTCACAATGAGCAGTTCTTC. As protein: CATVGLAVHNEQFF.

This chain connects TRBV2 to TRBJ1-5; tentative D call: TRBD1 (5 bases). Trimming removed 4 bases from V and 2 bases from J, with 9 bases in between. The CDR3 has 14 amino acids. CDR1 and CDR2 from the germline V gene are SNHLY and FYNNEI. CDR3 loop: CASSVTTGNQPQHF. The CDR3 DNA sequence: TGTGCCAGCAGTGTCACGACAGGCAATCAGCCCCAGCATTTT. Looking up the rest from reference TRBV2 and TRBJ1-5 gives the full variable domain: EPEVTQTPSHQVTQMGQEVILRCVPISNHLYFYWYRQILGQKVEFLVSFYNNEISEKSEIFDDQFSVERPDGSNFTLKIRSTKLEDSAMYFCASSVTTGNQPQHFGDGTRLSIL.

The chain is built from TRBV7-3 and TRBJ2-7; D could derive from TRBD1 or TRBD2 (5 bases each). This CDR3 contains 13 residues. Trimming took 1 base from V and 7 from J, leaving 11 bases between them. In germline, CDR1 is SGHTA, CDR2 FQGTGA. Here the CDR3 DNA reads TGTGCCAGCAGCTTAATCCGGGACGGAGAGCAGTACTTC. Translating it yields CASSLIRDGEQYF. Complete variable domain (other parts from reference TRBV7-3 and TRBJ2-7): GAGVSQTPSNKVTEKGKYVELRCDPISGHTALYWYRQSLGQGPEFLIYFQGTGAADDSGLPNDRFFAVRPEGSVSTLKIQRTERGDSAVYLCASSLIRDGEQYFGPGTRLTVT.

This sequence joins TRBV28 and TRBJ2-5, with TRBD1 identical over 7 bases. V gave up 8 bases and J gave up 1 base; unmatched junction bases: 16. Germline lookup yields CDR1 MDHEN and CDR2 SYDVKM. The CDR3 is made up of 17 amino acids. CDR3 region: CASDGTATPSVQETQYF. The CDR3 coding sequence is TGTGCCAGCGACGGGACAGCCACACCGAGCGTCCAAGAGACCCAGTACTTC. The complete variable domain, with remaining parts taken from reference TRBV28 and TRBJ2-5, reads DVKVTQSSRYLVKRTGEKVFLECVQDMDHENMFWYRQDPGLGLRLIYFSYDVKMKEKGDIPEGYSVSREKKERFSLILESASTNQTSMYLCASDGTATPSVQETQYFGPGTRLLVL.

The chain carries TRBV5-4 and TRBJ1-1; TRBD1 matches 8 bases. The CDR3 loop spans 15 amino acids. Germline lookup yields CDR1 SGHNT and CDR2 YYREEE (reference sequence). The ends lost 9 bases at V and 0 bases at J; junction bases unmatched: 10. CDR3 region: CATTDRGDMNTEAFF. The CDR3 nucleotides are TGTGCCACCACCGACAGGGGAGATATGAACACTGAAGCTTTCTTT.

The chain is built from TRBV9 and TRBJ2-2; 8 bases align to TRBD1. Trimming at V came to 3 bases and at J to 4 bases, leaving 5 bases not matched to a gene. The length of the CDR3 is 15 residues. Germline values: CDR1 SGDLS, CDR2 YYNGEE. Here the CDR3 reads CASSGQGILTGELFF. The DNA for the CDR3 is TGTGCCAGCAGCGGACAGGGGATACTCACCGGGGAGCTGTTTTTT.

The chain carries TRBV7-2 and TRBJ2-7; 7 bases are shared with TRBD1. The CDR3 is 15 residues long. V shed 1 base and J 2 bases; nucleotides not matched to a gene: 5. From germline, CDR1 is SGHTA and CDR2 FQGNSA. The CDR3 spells CASSLGFGTAYEQYF. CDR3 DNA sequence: TGTGCCAGCAGCTTAGGGTTTGGGACAGCCTACGAGCAGTACTTC.

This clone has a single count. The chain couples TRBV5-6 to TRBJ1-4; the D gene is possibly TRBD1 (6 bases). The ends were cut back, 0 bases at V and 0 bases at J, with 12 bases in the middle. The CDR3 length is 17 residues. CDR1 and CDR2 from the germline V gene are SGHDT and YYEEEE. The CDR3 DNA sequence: TGTGCCAGCAGCTTGGAGGGGGGCGCGGCAACTAATGAAAAACTGTTTTTT. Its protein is CASSLEGGAATNEKLFF.

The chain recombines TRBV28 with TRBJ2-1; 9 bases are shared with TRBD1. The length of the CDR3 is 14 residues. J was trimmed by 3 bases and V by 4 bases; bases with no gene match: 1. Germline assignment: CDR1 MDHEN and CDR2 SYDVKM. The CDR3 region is CASSSGQGYNEQFF. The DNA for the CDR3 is TGTGCCAGCAGTTCGGGACAGGGCTACAATGAGCAGTTCTTC.

CDR3 nucleotide sequence: TGCGCCAGCAGCCGGTCGACAGGGCTGAACACTGAAGCTTTCTTT. It specifies CASSRSTGLNTEAFF. The gene calls are TRBV10-1 and TRBJ1-1, with 7 positions matching TRBD1. The CDR3 length is 15 residues. V dropped 6 bases and J dropped 0; count of bases not matched to a gene: 7. The germline gives CDR1 WNHNN, CDR2 SYGVQD (reference sequence).